This entry lists 17 T cell receptor beta chains sequenced from one sample in a study of cytomegalovirus exposure and HLA in healthy donors. The PCR made use of 60 Vbeta and 13 Jbeta primers. Sequencing used immunoSEQ multiplex PCR; TCRdb keeps in-frame clones, though not all of them. Of roughly 150,000 clones listed, approximately 80% were seen once; the top ten hold 14%. The sequencing sample was made of PBMCs. The source is a woman between 35 and 50 years old in good health and CMV-seronegative.

This clone was counted a few times. The chain uses TRBV27 and TRBJ1-6; unclear D gene. This CDR3 spans 14 amino acids. Germline lookup yields CDR1 MNHEY and CDR2 SMNVEV (reference sequence). Trimming cost V 3 bases and J 8 bases, with 11 bases left between them. The CDR3 spells CASSFGQFHSPLHF. CDR3 DNA: TGTGCCAGCAGTTTTGGGCAGTTTCATTCACCCCTCCACTTT.

The gene calls are TRBV7-9 and TRBJ1-3; D gene uncertain. The CDR3 has 16 residues. The germline V gene encodes CDR1 SEHNR and CDR2 FQNEAQ (reference sequence). V shed 2 bases and J shed 2 bases, with 13 bases lying between them. The CDR3 protein is CASSLTGGLPGNTIYF. CDR3 DNA sequence: TGTGCCAGCAGCTTAACCGGAGGTCTCCCTGGAAACACCATATATTTT.

CDR3: CASSVEGGGGWTHLETQYF. The CDR3 nucleotides read TGTGCCAGCAGCGTAGAGGGCGGGGGGGGCTGGACTCACTTGGAGACCCAGTACTTC. This rearrangement joins TRBV9 to TRBJ2-5; the match to TRBD2 covers 9 bases. The CDR3 is 19 residues long. Trimming at V came to 0 bases and at J to 5 bases, leaving 17 bases not matched to a gene. The germline gives CDR1 SGDLS, CDR2 YYNGEE.

The chain has TRBV29-1 and TRBJ2-1, with 10 nucleotides matching TRBD1. There are 13 residues in the CDR3. The germline CDR1 and CDR2 sequences are SQVTM and ANQGSEA. Trimming took 7 bases from V and 4 from J; bases not matched to a gene: 4. In DNA form, the CDR3 reads TGCAGCGGTTGGACAGGGGGGTACAATGAGCAGTTCTTC. It codes for CSGWTGGYNEQFF.

The chain is built from TRBV9 and TRBJ2-2; 9 nucleotides line up with TRBD2. With V trimmed by 0 bases and J by 11 bases, 8 bases remained unmatched. This CDR3 comprises 15 residues. Germline-derived CDR1 and CDR2 are SGDLS and YYNGEE. Here the CDR3 reads CASSVGGTSPLELFF. CDR3 bases: TGTGCCAGCAGCGTAGGAGGGACTAGCCCTCTTGAGCTGTTTTTT.

The chain links TRBV5-5 to TRBJ1-2; the D is unclear. Germline V lookup: CDR1 SGHKS, CDR2 YYEKEE (reference sequence). V lost 2 bases and J lost 1, with 12 bases in between. This CDR3 contains 15 residues. The CDR3 is CASSLSGDGNYGYTF. The CDR3 nucleotides are TGTGCCAGCAGCTTATCCGGGGATGGTAACTATGGCTACACCTTC.

There are a few counts of this clone. The rearrangement uses TRBV5-4 and TRBJ2-1, with TRBD2 matching over 9 bases. The V gene end was trimmed by 0 bases and the J gene end by 9 bases; junction bases not matched to a gene: 7. The CDR3 is made up of 15 amino acids. Germline CDR1 is SGHNT and CDR2 is YYREEE (reference sequence). The CDR3, as DNA: TGTGCCAGCAGCTTGGGGCTAGCGGGGAGGGCTGAGCAGTTCTTC. Amino acids: CASSLGLAGRAEQFF.

The rearrangement uses TRBV19 and TRBJ1-4; possibly TRBD1 for D (6 bases). Germline V lookup: CDR1 LNHDA, CDR2 SQIVND (reference sequence). The CDR3 is made up of 13 amino acids. Trimming stripped 8 bases from V and 5 bases from J, with 12 bases between. CDR3: CASSSGANEKLFF. In DNA form, the CDR3 reads TGTGCCAGTTCTTCAGGGGCCAATGAAAAACTGTTTTTT.

V and J are TRBV5-1 and TRBJ2-1; 8 bases align to TRBD1. With 5 bases clipped from V and 0 bases from J, the junction kept 16 bases outside the gene matches. CDR1 is SGHRS and CDR2 is YFSETQ in the germline V gene. CDR3 length equals 19 residues. The CDR3 DNA reads TGCGCCAGCAGACCCACCCAGGACAGGGTTCTGAGCTCCTACAATGAGCAGTTCTTC. Its translation is CASRPTQDRVLSSYNEQFF. Full variable domain (outside the CDR3, taken from reference TRBV5-1 and TRBJ2-1): KAGVTQTPRYLIKTRGQQVTLSCSPISGHRSVSWYQQTPGQGLQFLFEYFSETQRNKGNFPGRFSGRQFSNSRSEMNVSTLELGDSALYLCASRPTQDRVLSSYNEQFFGPGTRLTVL.

The V and J genes are TRBV18 and TRBJ2-7; TRBD2 matches 11 bases. Germline lookup yields CDR1 KGHSH and CDR2 LQKENI. This CDR3 is 14 amino acids long. V was pared by 3 bases and J by 5 bases, with 3 bases of the junction left unmatched. CDR3 DNA sequence: TGTGCCAGCTCACCCACTAGCGGGAGACACGAGCAGTACTTC. Its protein product is CASSPTSGRHEQYF.

The rearrangement uses TRBV6-4 and TRBJ1-2; D unclear. The CDR3 is made up of 13 amino acids. The V gene lost 6 bases and the J gene lost 8 bases, with 16 bases spanning the gap. CDR1 is MRHNA, CDR2 SNTAGT, per germline. In DNA form, the CDR3 reads TGTGCCAGCAGCGACACGATCGGGAGGGGCTACACCTTC. Amino acids: CASSDTIGRGYTF.

This clone was recorded only once. V is TRBV7-9 and J is TRBJ2-1; TRBD2 agrees at 9 bases. CDR1 is SEHNR, CDR2 FQNEAQ, per germline (reference sequence). Trimming removed 6 bases from V and 7 bases from J; junction bases left unmatched: 10. This CDR3 is 15 amino acids long. The CDR3 loop is CASSSSGGFSNEQFF. In DNA form, the CDR3 reads TGTGCCAGCAGTTCGAGCGGGGGGTTTAGTAATGAGCAGTTCTTC.

The CDR3 sequence: CASSPPAHMGAFF. The DNA for the CDR3 is TGTGCCAGCAGCCCACCTGCCCATATGGGGGCGTTCTTC. The chain carries TRBV7-2 and TRBJ2-1; TRBD1 might be the D (6 bases). V dropped 5 bases and J dropped 15 bases, with 20 bases sitting between them. The CDR3 sequence is 13 residues long. CDR1 is SGHTA, CDR2 FQGNSA, per germline.

The chain has TRBV27 and TRBJ1-5; 8 bases match TRBD1. Per germline, CDR1 MNHEY and CDR2 SMNVEV (reference sequence). The CDR3 has 13 amino acids. Trimming removed 7 bases from V and 3 bases from J; junction bases left unmatched: 2. The CDR3 coding sequence is TGTGCCAGCAAACAGGGGGTCAATCAGCCCCAGCATTTT. As protein: CASKQGVNQPQHF.

The chain couples TRBV6-5 to TRBJ1-5; D is undetermined. CDR3 length equals 15 residues. V was cut by 2 bases and J by 4 bases, with 12 bases left in between. In germline, CDR1 is MNHEY, CDR2 SVGAGI. DNA for the CDR3: TGTGCCAGCAGTTACACTGGACTGGGTAATCAGCCCCAGCATTTT. This sequence encodes CASSYTGLGNQPQHF.

The chain links TRBV7-2 to TRBJ2-1, with 14 bases matching TRBD2. V dropped 2 bases and J dropped 7; count of bases not matched to a gene: 4. Germline V CDR1 and CDR2: SGHTA, FQGNSA. The CDR3 is 16 amino acids. CDR3 in amino acids: CASSLLGLAGVNEQFF. CDR3 DNA sequence: TGTGCCAGCAGCTTACTGGGACTAGCGGGAGTAAATGAGCAGTTCTTC.

This clone has just a few counts. The chain links TRBV10-1 to TRBJ2-7; no definite D call. Deletions cut 6 bases from V and 0 bases from J, with 15 bases between. CDR1 is WNHNN, CDR2 SYGVQD, per germline (reference sequence). The CDR3 consists of 15 residues. The CDR3 DNA sequence: TGCGCCAGCAGAATCCGGCGGTGGAGCTCCTACGAGCAGTACTTC. Encoded protein: CASRIRRWSSYEQYF.